This T cell receptor (beta chain) was documented in a study of blood T cell repertoires in COVID-19. TCRdb's copy holds only in-frame clones and misses some; the assay was immunoSEQ multiplex PCR. This repertoire shows approximately 250,000 clones, 70% to 85% found once; its top ten account for over 14%. The length of the CDR3 is 15 residues. The ends were cut back, 1 base at V and 3 bases at J, with 12 bases in the middle. Germline V lookup: CDR1 SGHTA, CDR2 FQGTGA. This clone was observed a handful of times. The chain joins TRBV7-3 to TRBJ1-1; no clear D. The clonotype comes from a man aged 35-49 years who had recovered from COVID-19. The specimen was PBMCs or T cells enriched from blood (not recorded which). The DNA of the CDR3 is TGTGCCAGCAGCTTAATGGCCACCCATCACACTGAAGCTTTCTTT. Its translation: CASSLMATHHTEAFF.